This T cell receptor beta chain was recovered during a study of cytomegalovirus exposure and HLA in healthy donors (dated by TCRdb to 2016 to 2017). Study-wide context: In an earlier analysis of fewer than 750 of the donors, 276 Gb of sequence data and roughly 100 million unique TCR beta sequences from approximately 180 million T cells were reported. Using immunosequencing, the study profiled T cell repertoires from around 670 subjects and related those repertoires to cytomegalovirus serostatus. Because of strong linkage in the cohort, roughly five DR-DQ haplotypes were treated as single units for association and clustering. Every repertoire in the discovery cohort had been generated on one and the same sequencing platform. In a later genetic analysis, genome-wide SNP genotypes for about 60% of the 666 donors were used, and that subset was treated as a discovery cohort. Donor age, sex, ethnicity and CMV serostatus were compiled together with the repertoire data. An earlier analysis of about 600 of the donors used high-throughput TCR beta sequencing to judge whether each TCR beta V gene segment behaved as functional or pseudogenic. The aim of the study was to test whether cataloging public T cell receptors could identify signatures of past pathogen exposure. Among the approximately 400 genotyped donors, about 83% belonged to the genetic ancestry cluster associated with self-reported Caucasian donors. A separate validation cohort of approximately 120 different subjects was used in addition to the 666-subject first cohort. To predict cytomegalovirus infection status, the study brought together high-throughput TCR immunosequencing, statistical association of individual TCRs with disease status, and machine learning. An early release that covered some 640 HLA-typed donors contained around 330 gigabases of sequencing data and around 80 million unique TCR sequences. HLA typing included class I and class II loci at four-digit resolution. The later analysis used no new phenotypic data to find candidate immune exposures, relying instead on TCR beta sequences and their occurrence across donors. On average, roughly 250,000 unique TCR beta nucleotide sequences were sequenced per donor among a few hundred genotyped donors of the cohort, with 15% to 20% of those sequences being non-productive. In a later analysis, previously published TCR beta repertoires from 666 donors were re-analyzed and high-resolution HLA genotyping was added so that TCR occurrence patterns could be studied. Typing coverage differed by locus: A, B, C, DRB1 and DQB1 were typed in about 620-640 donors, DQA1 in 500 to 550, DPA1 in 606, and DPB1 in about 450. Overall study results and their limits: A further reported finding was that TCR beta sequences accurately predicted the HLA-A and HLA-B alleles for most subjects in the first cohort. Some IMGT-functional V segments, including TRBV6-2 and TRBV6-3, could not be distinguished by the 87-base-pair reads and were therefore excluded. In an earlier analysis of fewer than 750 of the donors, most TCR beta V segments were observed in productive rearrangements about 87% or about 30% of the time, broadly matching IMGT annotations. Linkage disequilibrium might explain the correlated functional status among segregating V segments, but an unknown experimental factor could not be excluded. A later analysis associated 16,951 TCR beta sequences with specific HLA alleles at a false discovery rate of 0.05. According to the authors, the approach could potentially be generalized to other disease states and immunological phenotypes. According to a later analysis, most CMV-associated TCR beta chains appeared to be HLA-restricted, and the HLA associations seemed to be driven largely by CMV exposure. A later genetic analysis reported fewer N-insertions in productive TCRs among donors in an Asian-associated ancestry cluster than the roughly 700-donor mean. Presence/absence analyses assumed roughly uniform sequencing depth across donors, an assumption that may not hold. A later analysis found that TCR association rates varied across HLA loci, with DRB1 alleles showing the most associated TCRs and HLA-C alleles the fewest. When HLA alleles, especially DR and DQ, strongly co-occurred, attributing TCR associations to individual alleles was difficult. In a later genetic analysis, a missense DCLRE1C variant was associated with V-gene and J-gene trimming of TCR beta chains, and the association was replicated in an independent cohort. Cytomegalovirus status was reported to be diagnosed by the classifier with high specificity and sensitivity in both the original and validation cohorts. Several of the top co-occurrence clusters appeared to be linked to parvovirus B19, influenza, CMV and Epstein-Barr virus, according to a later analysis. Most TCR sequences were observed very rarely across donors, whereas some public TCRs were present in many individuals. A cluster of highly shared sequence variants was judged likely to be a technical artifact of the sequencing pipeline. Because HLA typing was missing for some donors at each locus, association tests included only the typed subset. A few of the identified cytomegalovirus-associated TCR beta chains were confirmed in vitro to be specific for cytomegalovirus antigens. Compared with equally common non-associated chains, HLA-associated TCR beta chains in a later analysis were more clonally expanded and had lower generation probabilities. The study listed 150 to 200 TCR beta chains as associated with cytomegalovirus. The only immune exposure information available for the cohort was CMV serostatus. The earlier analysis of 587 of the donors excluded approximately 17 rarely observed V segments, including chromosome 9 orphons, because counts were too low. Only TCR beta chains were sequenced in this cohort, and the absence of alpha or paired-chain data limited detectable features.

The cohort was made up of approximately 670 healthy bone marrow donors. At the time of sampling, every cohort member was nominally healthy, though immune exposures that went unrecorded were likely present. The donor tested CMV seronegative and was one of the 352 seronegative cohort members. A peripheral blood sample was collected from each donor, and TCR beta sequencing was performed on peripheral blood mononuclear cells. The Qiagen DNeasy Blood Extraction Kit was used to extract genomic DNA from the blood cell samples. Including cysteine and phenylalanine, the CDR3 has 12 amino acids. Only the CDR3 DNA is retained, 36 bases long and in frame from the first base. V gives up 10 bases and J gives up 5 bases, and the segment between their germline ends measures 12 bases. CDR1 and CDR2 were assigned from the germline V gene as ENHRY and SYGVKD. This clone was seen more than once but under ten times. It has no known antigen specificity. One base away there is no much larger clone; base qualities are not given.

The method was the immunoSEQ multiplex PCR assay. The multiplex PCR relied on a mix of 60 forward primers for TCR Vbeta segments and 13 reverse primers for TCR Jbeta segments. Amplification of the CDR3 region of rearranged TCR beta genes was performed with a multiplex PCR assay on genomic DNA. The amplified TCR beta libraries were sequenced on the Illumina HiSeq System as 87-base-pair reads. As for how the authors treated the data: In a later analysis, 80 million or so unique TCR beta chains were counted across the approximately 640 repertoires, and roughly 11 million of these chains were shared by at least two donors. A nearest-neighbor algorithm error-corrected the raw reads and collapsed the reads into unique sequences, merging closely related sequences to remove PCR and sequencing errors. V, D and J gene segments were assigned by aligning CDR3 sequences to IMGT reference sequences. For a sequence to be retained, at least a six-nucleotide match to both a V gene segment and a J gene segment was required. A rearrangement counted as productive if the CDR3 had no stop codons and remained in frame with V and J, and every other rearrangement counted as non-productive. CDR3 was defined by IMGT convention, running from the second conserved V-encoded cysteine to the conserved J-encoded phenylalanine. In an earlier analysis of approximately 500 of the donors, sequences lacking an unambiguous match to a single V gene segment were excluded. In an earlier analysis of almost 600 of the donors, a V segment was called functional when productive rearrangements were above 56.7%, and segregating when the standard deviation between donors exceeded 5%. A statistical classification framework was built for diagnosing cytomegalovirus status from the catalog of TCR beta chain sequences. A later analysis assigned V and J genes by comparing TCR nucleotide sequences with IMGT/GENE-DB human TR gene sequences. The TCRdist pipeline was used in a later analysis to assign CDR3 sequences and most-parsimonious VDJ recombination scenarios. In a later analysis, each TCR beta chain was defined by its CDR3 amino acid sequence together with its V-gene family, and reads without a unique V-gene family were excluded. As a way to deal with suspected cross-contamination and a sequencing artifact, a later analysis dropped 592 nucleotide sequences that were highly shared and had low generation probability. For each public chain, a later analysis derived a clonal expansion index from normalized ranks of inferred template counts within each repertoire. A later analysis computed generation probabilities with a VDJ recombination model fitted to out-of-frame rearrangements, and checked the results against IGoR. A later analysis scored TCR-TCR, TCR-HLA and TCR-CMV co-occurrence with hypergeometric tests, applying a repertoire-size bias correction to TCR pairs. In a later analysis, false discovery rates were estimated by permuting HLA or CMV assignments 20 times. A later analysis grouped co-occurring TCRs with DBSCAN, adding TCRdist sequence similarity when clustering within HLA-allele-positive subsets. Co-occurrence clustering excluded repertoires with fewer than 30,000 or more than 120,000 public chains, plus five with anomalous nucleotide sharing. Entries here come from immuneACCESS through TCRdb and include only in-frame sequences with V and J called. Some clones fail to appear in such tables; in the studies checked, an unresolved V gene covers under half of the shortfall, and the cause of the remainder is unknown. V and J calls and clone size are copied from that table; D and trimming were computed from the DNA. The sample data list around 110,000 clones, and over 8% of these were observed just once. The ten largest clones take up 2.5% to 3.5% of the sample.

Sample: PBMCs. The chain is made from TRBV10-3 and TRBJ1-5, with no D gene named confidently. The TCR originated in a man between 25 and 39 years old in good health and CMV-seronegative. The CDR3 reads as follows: CASSGEDQPQHF. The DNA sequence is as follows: TGTGCCAGTTCCGGGGAGGATCAGCCCCAGCATTTT.